This record concerns one T cell receptor (beta chain) sequence. The data belong to a study of blood T cell repertoires in COVID-19. On the study more broadly: Acute-phase and convalescent COVID-19 samples originated in the United States, Italy and Spain. In each case, the material was cDNA or gDNA derived from T cells, B-cell-depleted T cells, or PBMCs.

In the study's own analysis: The assay estimated nucleated cells by amplifying reference gene primers. Method: immunoSEQ multiplex PCR; TCRdb's copy keeps in-frame clones and lacks some. V and J calls and clone size are given by that table; D and trimming were obtained from the DNA. The sample holds a few hundred thousand clones, approximately 86% seen once. CDR3 length equals 15 residues. The germline V and J ends were trimmed by 2 bases and 6 bases, with 14 bases remaining between them. The V gene's germline CDR1 is SGHRS and CDR2 YFSETQ. This clonotype originated in a woman aged 45 to 65 with active or convalescent COVID-19. J is TRBJ2-2 and V is TRBV5-1; D might be TRBD1 (6 bases). Sequenced material: peripheral blood. In DNA form, the CDR3 reads TGCGCCAGCAGCTTACAGGGTATTGGCTCCGGGGAGCTGTTTTTT. Encoded protein: CASSLQGIGSGELFF.